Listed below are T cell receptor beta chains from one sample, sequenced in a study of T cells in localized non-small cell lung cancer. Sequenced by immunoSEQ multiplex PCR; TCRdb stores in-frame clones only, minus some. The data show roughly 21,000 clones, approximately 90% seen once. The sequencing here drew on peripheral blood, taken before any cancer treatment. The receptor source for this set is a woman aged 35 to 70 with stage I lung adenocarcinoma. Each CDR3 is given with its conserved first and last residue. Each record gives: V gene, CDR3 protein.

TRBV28	CASSYRGRGSNQPQHF
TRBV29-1	CSVSPGTINTEAFF
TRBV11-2	CASRRVGVTEAFF
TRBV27	CASSIFKGYQETQYF
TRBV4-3	CASSHRGTGLPRSYNEQFF
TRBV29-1	CSVRSGTDTQYF
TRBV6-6	CASNDLGTSIYNEQFF
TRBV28	CASSSPQDRASYEQYF
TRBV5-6	CASSALGRADYEQYF
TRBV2	CASSELLGGTEAFF
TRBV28	CASSLEGQGENQPQHF
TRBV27	CASRTGPTEAFF
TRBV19	CASSPGGGVTEAFF
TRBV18	CASSPQFRDAGNTIYF
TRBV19	CASSMSLGIQYF
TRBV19	CASSKGTGTTNEKLFF
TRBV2	CASIYDTEAFF
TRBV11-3	CASSLFEGNEQFF
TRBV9	CASSVDQNTEAFF
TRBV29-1	CSVEDQGIGYTF
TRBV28	CASIWGGWNTEAFF
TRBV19	CASRFADTQYF
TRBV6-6	CASSYDRGSNQPQHF
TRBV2	CASSREGTVNTGELFF
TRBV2	CASTLPTKAGNTIYF
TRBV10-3	CAISGGQGFSGNTIYF